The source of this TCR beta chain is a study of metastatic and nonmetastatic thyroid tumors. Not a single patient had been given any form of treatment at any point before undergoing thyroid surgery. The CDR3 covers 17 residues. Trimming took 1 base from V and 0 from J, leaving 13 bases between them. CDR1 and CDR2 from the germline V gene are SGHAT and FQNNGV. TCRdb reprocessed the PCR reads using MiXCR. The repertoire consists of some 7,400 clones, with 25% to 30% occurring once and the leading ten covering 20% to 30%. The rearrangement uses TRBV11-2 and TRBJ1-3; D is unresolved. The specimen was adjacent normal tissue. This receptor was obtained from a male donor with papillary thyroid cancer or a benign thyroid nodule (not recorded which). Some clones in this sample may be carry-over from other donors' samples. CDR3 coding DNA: TGTGCCAGCAGCTTAGGATCGGGCGGGTCCTCTGGAAACACCATATATTTT. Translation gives CASSLGSGGSSGNTIYF.